This TCR beta chain was profiled in a study of shared clonotypes between healthy human individuals. The germline CDR1 and CDR2 sequences are SGHDN and FVKESK. Trimming left V 0 bases short and J 3 bases short, with 15 bases between. The CDR3 runs to 16 residues. Whole-study results and caveats: Against clonotypes common to all four donors, non-shared ones had lower generation probabilities. Sharing across a few donors was seen in 4% to 5.5% of naive CD4 clonotypes. Represented diversity (both genetic and exposure-history) was limited by the small number of donors.

The sample holds many counts of this clone. Its antigen is not known. Authors' analysis steps: Filtering differed since immunoSEQ provided only junctions, with no quality scores. Profiled with immunoSEQ multiplex PCR; TCRdb holds only in-frame clones, not every one. V and J calls and clone size are as listed in that table; D and trimming were resolved from the DNA. The table has roughly 300,000 clones, less than 75% seen once. The chain couples TRBV14 to TRBJ2-7; D possibly corresponds to TRBD2 (7 bases). The sample consisted of memory CD4+ T cells sorted from blood. As to subset: CD45RA-negative fraction. This receptor was taken from a man aged 25 to 45 in good health. CDR3 in DNA: TGTGCCAGCAGCCAAGAAAGGGGGGGCAGCAACTACGAGCAGTACTTC. Amino acids: CASSQERGGSNYEQYF.